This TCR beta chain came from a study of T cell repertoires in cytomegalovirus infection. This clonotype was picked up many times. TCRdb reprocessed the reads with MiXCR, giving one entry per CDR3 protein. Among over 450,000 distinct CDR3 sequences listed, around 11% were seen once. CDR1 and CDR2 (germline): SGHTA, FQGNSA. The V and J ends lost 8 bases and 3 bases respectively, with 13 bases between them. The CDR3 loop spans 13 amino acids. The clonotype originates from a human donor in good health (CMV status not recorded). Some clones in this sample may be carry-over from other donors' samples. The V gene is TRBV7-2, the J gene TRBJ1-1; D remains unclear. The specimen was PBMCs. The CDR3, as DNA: TGTGCCAGCCTCCTAAATATCGACACTGAAGCTTTCTTT. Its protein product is CASLLNIDTEAFF.